One sample yielded the 6 T cell receptor beta chains listed below, sequenced in a study of blood T cell repertoires in COVID-19. Clones were read by immunoSEQ multiplex PCR, and TCRdb kept only the in-frame ones, dropping some. The sample shows approximately 150,000 clones, more than 65% of them seen only once. The sample taken for sequencing was peripheral blood. These receptors originate from a woman between 50 and 59 years old in a cohort sampled during active or convalescent COVID-19.

The chain couples TRBV6-6 to TRBJ2-2; 8 bases align to TRBD2. The V segment lost 5 bases and the J segment 6 bases; nucleotides outside the gene matches: 14. Per germline, CDR1 MNHNY and CDR2 SVGAGI (reference sequence). This CDR3 is built from 17 residues. The CDR3 reads CASSPRFGGGGAGELFF. The CDR3 DNA reads as TGTGCCAGCAGTCCGCGGTTCGGGGGGGGAGGAGCCGGGGAGCTGTTTTTT.

The J gene is TRBJ2-2, the V gene TRBV6-4; 11 bases are shared with TRBD1. Germline V CDR1 and CDR2: MRHNA, SNTAGT. The V segment lost 6 bases and the J segment 4 bases; nucleotides outside the gene matches: 10. The CDR3 extends over 17 amino acids. The CDR3: CASRGRGQGGPTGELFF. The CDR3 DNA reads TGTGCCAGCAGGGGGAGGGGACAGGGGGGTCCCACCGGGGAGCTGTTTTTT.

This clone was observed once. V is TRBV12-5 and J is TRBJ1-5; a possible D gene is TRBD1 (6 bases). CDR3 length: 15 residues. Trimming took off 6 bases at V and 6 bases at J, with 18 bases between the two ends. Germline V CDR1 and CDR2: LGHNT, FRNRAP. CDR3 sequence (DNA): TGTGCTAGTGGGCTCGCGGGGGGGCGCGTTCAGCCCCAGCATTTT. Residues: CASGLAGGRVQPQHF.

The genes are TRBV7-8 and TRBJ1-6, with a possible D match to TRBD1 (6 bases). Trimming shortened V by 5 bases and J by 4 bases, and 12 bases separated the two germline ends. This CDR3 is 15 amino acids long. The germline V gene has CDR1 SGHVS and CDR2 FQNEAQ. DNA for the CDR3: TGTGCCAGCAGCGTAAGGACAGATTATAATTCACCCCTCCACTTT. Translation: CASSVRTDYNSPLHF.

The chain couples TRBV7-8 to TRBJ1-6; possible D gene TRBD1, 5 bases. Per the germline V gene, CDR1 is SGHVS and CDR2 is FQNEAQ. The CDR3 runs 14 residues. Trimming took off 1 base at V and 7 bases at J, with 8 bases between the two ends. The CDR3 DNA sequence: TGTGCCAGCAGCTTAGTCAGGGCAAATTCACCCCTCCACTTT. It specifies CASSLVRANSPLHF.

The chain recombines TRBV18 with TRBJ2-5; D is uncertain. There are 13 residues in the CDR3. V shed 2 bases and J shed 5 bases, with 9 bases lying between them. Germline CDR1 KGHSH, CDR2 LQKENI. The CDR3 reads CASSPGEWETQYF. For the CDR3, the DNA is TGTGCCAGCTCACCAGGAGAATGGGAGACCCAGTACTTC.